This passage covers 16 T cell receptor beta chains from one sample sequenced in a study of regulatory T cells in long-lasting Graves disease. Time point here: newly diagnosed GD, antithyroid drugs for less than 3 months. PBMCs were the source of the RNA used for TCR sequencing. Arm-PCR of CDR3 regions with iRepertoire HTBI primers generated TCR beta libraries. TCRdb redid the calling of the multiplex PCR reads with MiXCR, one entry per CDR3 protein. This sample has 530,000 or so distinct CDR3 sequences; approximately 15% occur once, and the top ten carry roughly a tenth. The same data also went into a second study, on T cells in Graves' hyperthyroidism and ophthalmopathy.

The input for sequencing was peripheral blood mononuclear cells (PBMCs), taken at new diagnosis, from a patient treated with antithyroid drugs. The receptors come from a man aged 25 to 40 with Graves disease.

This clonotype came up many times. V and J are TRBV3-1 and TRBJ1-5; 10 bases align to TRBD1. The CDR3 spans 17 residues. The junction had 7 bases not matched to a gene; V was cut back by 3 bases and J by 2 bases. CDR1 is LGHDT, CDR2 YNNKEL, per germline (reference sequence). The CDR3: CASSHAGTGVGNQPQHF. CDR3 nucleotide sequence: TGTGCCAGCAGCCACGCCGGGACAGGGGTAGGCAATCAGCCCCAGCATTTT.

The V and J genes are TRBV4-1 and TRBJ2-1; possible D gene TRBD1, 6 bases. The germline CDR1 and CDR2 sequences are MGHRA and YSYEKL. This CDR3 spans 15 amino acids. Trimming took off 3 bases at V and 5 bases at J, with 14 bases between the two ends. This chain's CDR3 is CASSQGQGTNNEQFF. CDR3 in DNA: TGCGCCAGCAGCCAGGGACAAGGGACGAACAATGAGCAGTTCTTC.

This clonotype was counted ten times or more. V is TRBV28 and J is TRBJ2-5, with 9 bases fitting TRBD2. CDR1 is MDHEN and CDR2 is SYDVKM in the germline V gene. V lost 2 bases to trimming and J lost 5 bases; unmatched junction nucleotides: 9. The CDR3 sequence is 16 residues long. The CDR3 loop reads CASSLIGGRARETQYF. For the CDR3, the DNA is TGTGCCAGCAGTTTAATTGGCGGGAGGGCCCGGGAGACCCAGTACTTC.

This clonotype was counted ten times or more. CDR3 sequence: CASSQGGSGAQPQHF. The CDR3 nucleotides are TGTGCCAGCAGCCAAGGCGGGAGTGGGGCTCAGCCCCAGCATTTT. This chain connects TRBV6-2 or TRBV6-3 to TRBJ1-5, with TRBD1 as a possible D gene (5 bases). Trimming took off 6 bases at V and 6 bases at J, with 18 bases between the two ends. The CDR3 is made up of 15 amino acids. Per the germline V gene, CDR1 is MNHEY and CDR2 is SVGEGT.

This clonotype was seen ten or more times. For the CDR3, the DNA is TGCGCCAGCAGCTTGGTCCAGAGCTCCTACGAGCAGTACTTC. Its translation is CASSLVQSSYEQYF. The chain carries TRBV5-1 and TRBJ2-7; no clear D gene. Germline values: CDR1 SGHRS, CDR2 YFSETQ. V lost 0 bases and J lost 0, with 7 bases in between. The CDR3 loop spans 14 amino acids.

On this clonotype itself: A much larger clone differs by one base, so this may be a read error. The rearrangement joins TRBV9 to TRBJ1-1; TRBD1 agrees at 7 bases. Germline CDR1 reads SGDLS; CDR2 reads YYNGEE. The CDR3 covers 16 residues. V gave up 3 bases and J gave up 4 bases; unmatched junction bases: 12. CDR3 protein: CASSAGGVDPGTEAFF. CDR3 nucleotide sequence: TGTGCCAGCAGCGCAGGGGGGGTTGACCCGGGCACTGAAGCTTTCTTT.

This clonotype was observed many times. The V and J genes are TRBV5-1 and TRBJ2-2; D not resolved. V lost 1 base and J 9 bases, leaving 10 bases between the germline ends. CDR3 length equals 13 residues. From germline, CDR1 is SGHRS and CDR2 YFSETQ. CDR3 in DNA: TGCGCCAGCAGCTTGACTCCAGACCGGGAGCTGTTTTTT. Amino acid sequence: CASSLTPDRELFF.

This rearrangement joins TRBV20-1 to TRBJ2-7; D is tentatively TRBD1 or TRBD2 (5 bases each). V lost 1 base to trimming and J lost 1 base, with 11 bases between them. Germline V lookup: CDR1 DFQATT, CDR2 SNEGSKA (reference sequence). CDR3 length equals 14 residues. The CDR3 here is CSARGGRGSYEQYF. CDR3 coding DNA: TGCAGTGCTAGAGGGGGACGGGGATCCTACGAGCAGTACTTC.

This clonotype was counted at least ten times. CDR3 amino acids: CASSLVGGRTEAFF. The CDR3 region has the DNA TGTGCCAGCAGCTTAGTAGGGGGACGAACTGAAGCTTTCTTT. This chain joins TRBV11-2 and TRBJ1-1; a weak D match, TRBD1 (6 bases). The V end was cut by 1 base, the J end by 5 bases, with 11 bases between. Germline CDR1 reads SGHAT; CDR2 reads FQNNGV. The CDR3 is 14 residues long.

This clonotype occurred a few times. The chain recombines TRBV20-1 with TRBJ2-7; TRBD1 is a possible D gene (5 bases). The CDR3 loop spans 13 amino acids. The V and J ends lost 1 base and 2 bases respectively, with 9 bases between them. CDR1 and CDR2 from the germline V gene are DFQATT and SNEGSKA (reference sequence). CDR3 bases: TGCAGTGCTAGAGGGACACGTGCCTACGAGCAGTACTTC. It codes for CSARGTRAYEQYF.

In its sample, this clonotype was seen many times. The chain couples TRBV12-3 or TRBV12-4 to TRBJ2-5; D is unresolved. V was trimmed by 7 bases and J by 3 bases, leaving 9 bases between them. CDR3 length: 12 residues. CDR3: CASKIREETQYF. The DNA for the CDR3 is TGTGCCAGCAAGATCCGGGAAGAGACCCAGTACTTC.

In nucleotides, the CDR3 is TGTGCCAGCTCACCAGACCCCTTAGGGGAGGAGACCCAGTACTTC. Its translation: CASSPDPLGEETQYF. The chain couples TRBV18 to TRBJ2-5, with D tentatively TRBD1 or TRBD2 (5 bases each). V was clipped by 2 bases and J by 5 bases, with 15 bases between them. Germline CDR1 reads KGHSH; CDR2 reads LQKENI. The CDR3 is 15 amino acids. The entire variable domain, with the rest obtained from reference TRBV18 and TRBJ2-5, is as follows: NAGVMQNPRHLVRRRGQEARLRCSPMKGHSHVYWYRQLPEEGLKFMVYLQKENIIDESGMPKERFSAEFPKEGPSILRIQQVVRGDSAAYFCASSPDPLGEETQYFGPGTRLLVL.

CDR3 loop: CASSHARSGETQYF. In DNA form, the CDR3 reads TGTGCCAGCAGCCACGCCAGAAGTGGGGAGACCCAGTACTTC. V and J are TRBV7-2 and TRBJ2-5; D not resolved. This CDR3 has 14 residues. Germline V gene lookup returns CDR1 SGHTA and CDR2 FQGNSA. V lost 5 bases and J lost 5, with 15 bases in between.

V usage is TRBV28 and J usage is TRBJ1-1; D is undetermined. Per germline, CDR1 MDHEN and CDR2 SYDVKM. Trimming took off 3 bases at V and 11 bases at J, with 7 bases between the two ends. This CDR3 comprises 10 residues. The CDR3 coding sequence is TGTGCCAGCAGTTTTAAGGGCGCTTTCTTT. Translated: CASSFKGAFF.

This clonotype was observed at least ten times. The J gene is TRBJ2-1, the V gene TRBV6-2 or TRBV6-3; 9 bases align to TRBD1. Germline CDR1 reads MNHEY; CDR2 reads SVGEGT. V lost 5 bases to trimming and J lost 9 bases; unmatched junction nucleotides: 17. The CDR3 covers 17 residues. The CDR3 region has the DNA TGTGCCAGCAGTCTAAGGACAGGGGATTTCAGGAGGGGTGAGCAGTTCTTC. Its protein product is CASSLRTGDFRRGEQFF.

The table lists this clonotype with a few counts. The rearrangement uses TRBV19 and TRBJ2-7; 7 nucleotides line up with TRBD1. V lost 5 bases and J lost 1; bases outside the gene matches: 14. Germline lookup yields CDR1 LNHDA and CDR2 SQIVND (reference sequence). This CDR3 spans 17 amino acids. The CDR3 DNA is TGTGCCAGTAGTCGCAGTAGACAGGGCTTTGAATCCTACGAGCAGTACTTC. Translating it yields CASSRSRQGFESYEQYF.